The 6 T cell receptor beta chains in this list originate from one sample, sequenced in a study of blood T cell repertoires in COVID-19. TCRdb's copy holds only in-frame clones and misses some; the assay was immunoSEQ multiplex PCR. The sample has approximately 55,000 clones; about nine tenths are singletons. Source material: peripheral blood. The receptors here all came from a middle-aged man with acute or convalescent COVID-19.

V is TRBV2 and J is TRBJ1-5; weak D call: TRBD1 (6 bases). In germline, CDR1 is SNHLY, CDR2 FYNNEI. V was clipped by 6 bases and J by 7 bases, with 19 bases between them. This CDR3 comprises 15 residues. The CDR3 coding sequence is TGTGCCAGCAGCGAGGGGGTGTCAGGAACGCAGCCCCAGCATTTT. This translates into CASSEGVSGTQPQHF. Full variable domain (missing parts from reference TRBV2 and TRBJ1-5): EPEVTQTPSHQVTQMGQEVILRCVPISNHLYFYWYRQILGQKVEFLVSFYNNEISEKSEIFDDQFSVERPDGSNFTLKIRSTKLEDSAMYFCASSEGVSGTQPQHFGDGTRLSIL.

The CDR3 coding sequence is TGTGCCTGGAGTGTACCTAGCGGGAGGGCAGGCGATGAGCAGTTCTTC. Protein product: CAWSVPSGRAGDEQFF. The chain has TRBV30 and TRBJ2-1; 12 bases line up with TRBD2. Germline values: CDR1 GTSNPN, CDR2 SVGIG (reference sequence). The CDR3 runs to 16 residues. The V and J ends lost 0 bases and 8 bases, in that order; junction bases with no gene match: 8.

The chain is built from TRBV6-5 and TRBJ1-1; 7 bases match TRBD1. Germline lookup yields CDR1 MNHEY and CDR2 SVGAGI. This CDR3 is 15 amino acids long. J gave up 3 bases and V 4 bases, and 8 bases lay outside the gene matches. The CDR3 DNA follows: TGTGCCAGCAGTTCGGACAGGCCTTCCTACACTGAAGCTTTCTTT. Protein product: CASSSDRPSYTEAFF.

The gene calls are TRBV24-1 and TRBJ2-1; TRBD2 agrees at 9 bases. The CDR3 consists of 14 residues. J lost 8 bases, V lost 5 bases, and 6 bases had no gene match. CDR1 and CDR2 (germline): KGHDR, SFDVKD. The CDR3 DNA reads TGTGCCACCAGTGCTAGCGGGAAGGCTGATGAGCAGTTCTTC. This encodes CATSASGKADEQFF.

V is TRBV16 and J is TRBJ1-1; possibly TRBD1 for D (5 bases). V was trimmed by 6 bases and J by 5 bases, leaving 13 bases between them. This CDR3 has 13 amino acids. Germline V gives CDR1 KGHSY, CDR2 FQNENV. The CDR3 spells CASRLREGTEAFF. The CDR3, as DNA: TGTGCCAGCAGACTCAGGGAAGGTACTGAAGCTTTCTTT.

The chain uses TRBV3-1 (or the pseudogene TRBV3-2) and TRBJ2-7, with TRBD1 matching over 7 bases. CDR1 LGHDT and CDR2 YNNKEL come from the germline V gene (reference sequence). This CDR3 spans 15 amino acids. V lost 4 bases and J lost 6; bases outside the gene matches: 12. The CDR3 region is CASSPADREVREQYF. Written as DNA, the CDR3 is TGTGCCAGCAGCCCCGCCGACAGGGAAGTTCGCGAGCAGTACTTC.